The 24 T cell receptor beta chains below were found in one sample sequenced in a study of shared clonotypes between healthy human individuals. Measured with immunoSEQ multiplex PCR; TCRdb has only the in-frame clones, and not every one. Among fewer than 850,000 clones, about three quarters were seen once, and the ten largest hold around 1.8%. The material sequenced was memory CD4+ T cells sorted from blood. Noted subset: CD45RA-negative fraction. These receptors were collected from a woman under 40 in good health.

The V and J genes are TRBV5-1 and TRBJ1-1, with D tentatively TRBD1 (5 bases). The CDR3 is 13 amino acids. Looked up from germline, CDR1 is SGHRS and CDR2 is YFSETQ. V was pared by 6 bases and J by 4 bases, with 13 bases between. The CDR3 loop reads CASTLRDTTEAFF. CDR3 coding DNA: TGCGCCAGCACTCTCAGGGATACCACTGAAGCTTTCTTT.

V is TRBV18 and J is TRBJ2-2, with 8 bases lining up with TRBD2. Germline CDR1 KGHSH, CDR2 LQKENI. V was clipped by 4 bases and J by 4 bases; unmatched bases: 5. The CDR3 is 15 amino acids. The CDR3 loop is CASSRSGGTTGELFF. The CDR3 DNA follows: TGTGCCAGCTCACGTTCGGGAGGGACCACCGGGGAGCTGTTTTTT.

This chain links TRBV7-9 with TRBJ2-7; 11 nucleotides agree with TRBD1. With 5 bases clipped from V and 5 bases from J, the junction kept 5 bases outside the gene matches. CDR1 and CDR2 from the germline V gene are SEHNR and FQNEAQ (reference sequence). The CDR3 contains 14 residues. The CDR3 nucleotides are TGTGCCAGCAGCGGTCGGGACAGGGGGAACGAGCAGTACTTC. Translating it yields CASSGRDRGNEQYF.

The chain uses TRBV2 and TRBJ2-4, with unresolved D. V lost 0 bases and J 9 bases, leaving 6 bases between the germline ends. The length of the CDR3 is 12 residues. The germline CDR1 and CDR2 sequences are SNHLY and FYNNEI. DNA for the CDR3: TGTGCCAGCAGTGAAGCAGTTGGCATTCAGTACTTC. This encodes CASSEAVGIQYF.

This clone has just one count. V gene TRBV9 combines with J gene TRBJ2-5; a possible D gene is TRBD2 (5 bases). Trimming shortened V by 0 bases and J by 3 bases, and 9 bases separated the two germline ends. CDR1 SGDLS and CDR2 YYNGEE come from the germline V gene. The CDR3 has 14 residues. CDR3 sequence (DNA): TGTGCCAGCAGCGTAGGTCCGGGGAAAGAGACCCAGTACTTC. This encodes CASSVGPGKETQYF.

The chain joins TRBV4-2 to TRBJ2-3, with 12 nucleotides matching TRBD2. V lost 0 bases to trimming and J lost 0 bases; unmatched junction nucleotides: 10. Germline loops: CDR1 LGHNA, CDR2 YNFKEQ. This CDR3 has 20 residues. CDR3 loop: CASSQELLAGGRGSTDTQYF. CDR3 in DNA: TGTGCCAGCAGCCAAGAGTTGCTAGCGGGAGGGCGGGGTAGCACAGATACGCAGTATTTT.

Of note for this clone: The same CDR3 is also encoded by other DNA sequences in this sample. The chain has TRBV6-1 and TRBJ2-7; 9 nucleotides agree with TRBD1. Losses at the gene ends were 6 bases for V and 1 base for J; bases not matched to a gene: 7. The CDR3 is made up of 15 amino acids. CDR1 is MNHNS, CDR2 SASEGT, per germline. The CDR3 nucleotides read TGTGCCAGCAGGCCGGGACAGGGATCGTCCTACGAGCAGTACTTC. Amino acids: CASRPGQGSSYEQYF.

Notes on this clone: One end of the junction does not line up with germline, which may come from a read error. The chain carries TRBV18 and TRBJ2-3; no reliable D call. Germline assignment: CDR1 KGHSH and CDR2 LQKENI. CDR3 size: 12 residues. CDR3 sequence (DNA): TGTGCCAGCTCCCGACAAAGTGGCGGCTCGGTGTTT. Its translation: CASSRQSGGSVF.

The genes are TRBV18 and TRBJ2-2; D is possibly TRBD2 (6 bases). Germline CDR1 KGHSH, CDR2 LQKENI. The CDR3 consists of 16 residues. Trimming cost V 1 base and J 6 bases, with 15 bases left between them. The CDR3 loop reads CASSPQGTPRAGELFF. The CDR3, as DNA: TGTGCCAGCTCACCACAGGGGACTCCGCGGGCCGGGGAGCTGTTTTTT.

V usage is TRBV27 and J usage is TRBJ2-7; D is ambiguous. V was clipped by 0 bases and J by 0 bases, with 9 bases between them. Per germline, CDR1 MNHEY and CDR2 SMNVEV (reference sequence). The length of the CDR3 is 15 residues. CDR3 sequence: CASSLSTGNSYEQYF. The DNA of the CDR3 is TGTGCCAGCAGTTTATCGACCGGAAACTCCTACGAGCAGTACTTC.

The chain joins TRBV28 to TRBJ2-2, with a tentative D call TRBD2 (6 bases). The CDR3 spans 14 residues. V was shortened by 6 bases and J by 6 bases, with 14 bases between the two germline ends. Germline V gene lookup returns CDR1 MDHEN and CDR2 SYDVKM. CDR3 sequence (DNA): TGTGCCAGCAGGCGGGACCAGACGGCCGGGGAGCTGTTTTTT. Translating gives CASRRDQTAGELFF.

This clone has more than one count but fewer than ten. The chain employs TRBV2 and TRBJ2-5; 11 bases line up with TRBD2. CDR3 length equals 16 residues. The germline V gene encodes CDR1 SNHLY and CDR2 FYNNEI. J lost 4 bases, V lost 1 base, and 5 bases had no gene match. The DNA of the CDR3 is TGTGCCAGCAGTGAAGGCCTAGCGGGGGGAGGAGAGACCCAGTACTTC. Translated: CASSEGLAGGGETQYF.

This clone was counted a few times. The chain carries TRBV7-2 and TRBJ1-1, with no clear D. Between the trimmed V and J ends, which lost 4 bases and 2 bases, there was a span of 11 bases. CDR1 and CDR2 (germline): SGHTA, FQGNSA. The CDR3 extends over 14 amino acids. CDR3 nucleotide sequence: TGTGCCAGCAGCTCACCCCGGGGTAACACTGAAGCTTTCTTT. Translating it yields CASSSPRGNTEAFF.

A single count supports this clone. The V gene is TRBV6-6, the J gene TRBJ1-1, with 10 bases matching TRBD1. Per germline, CDR1 MNHNY and CDR2 SVGAGI (reference sequence). V was clipped by 6 bases and J by 3 bases; unmatched bases: 4. This CDR3 spans 14 amino acids. CDR3: CASRRQGADTEAFF. In DNA, the CDR3 is TGTGCCAGCAGAAGACAGGGGGCAGACACTGAAGCTTTCTTT.

The chain has TRBV7-3 and TRBJ2-1; TRBD2 agrees at 10 bases. The germline CDR1 and CDR2 sequences are SGHTA and FQGTGA. Unmatched junction bases numbered 12, after V lost 2 bases and J lost 8 bases. The CDR3 is made up of 17 amino acids. CDR3 in amino acids: CASSLGLGAGGRDEQFF. The DNA for the CDR3 is TGTGCCAGCAGCTTAGGGTTAGGAGCGGGAGGGCGGGATGAGCAGTTCTTC.

The rearrangement links TRBV28 to TRBJ2-4; 10 positions match TRBD1. V gave up 6 bases and J gave up 9 bases; unmatched junction bases: 8. Germline CDR1 is MDHEN and CDR2 is SYDVKM. The CDR3 is made up of 14 amino acids. This chain's CDR3 is CASSSTRTGGIQYF. CDR3 in DNA: TGTGCCAGCAGCTCGACCAGGACAGGGGGCATTCAGTACTTC.

The CDR3: CASSYSGTGSLTQYF. The CDR3 DNA reads TGTGCCAGCAGTTATTCAGGGACAGGCTCCCTTACCCAGTACTTC. The chain employs TRBV6-5 and TRBJ2-5; 8 nucleotides align to TRBD1. Looked up from germline, CDR1 is MNHEY and CDR2 is SVGAGI. This CDR3 has 15 residues. Trimming took 3 bases from V and 8 from J; bases not matched to a gene: 11.

Remarks on this clone: Other DNA sequences from this sample encode an identical CDR3 as well. The chain has TRBV28 and TRBJ2-7; a possible D gene is TRBD2 (5 bases). This CDR3 comprises 12 residues. With 6 bases removed from V and 0 bases from J, the gap between germline ends came to 6 bases. CDR1 is MDHEN, CDR2 SYDVKM, per germline. The CDR3 region is CASSRGSYEQYF. For the CDR3, the DNA is TGTGCCAGCAGCCGGGGCTCCTACGAGCAGTACTTC.

This clone was counted a single time. Distinct nucleotide sequences in the sample also encode this CDR3. The gene calls are TRBV28 and TRBJ2-5; 9 nucleotides agree with TRBD1. The V gene end was trimmed by 5 bases and the J gene end by 4 bases; junction bases not matched to a gene: 5. CDR3 size: 14 residues. Germline CDR1 reads MDHEN; CDR2 reads SYDVKM. The CDR3 here is CASSRDRVIETQYF. Written as DNA, the CDR3 is TGTGCCAGCAGTCGGGACAGGGTCATAGAGACCCAGTACTTC.

The chain recombines TRBV5-8 with TRBJ1-5; no definite D call. Between the trimmed V and J ends, which lost 3 bases and 4 bases, there was a span of 5 bases. Per germline, CDR1 SGHTS and CDR2 YDEGEE. This CDR3 is built from 12 residues. The CDR3 protein is CASSSDNQPQHF. The CDR3, as DNA: TGTGCCAGCAGCTCGGATAATCAGCCCCAGCATTTT. Together with reference TRBV5-8 and TRBJ1-5, the CDR3 gives the full variable domain: EAGVTQSPTHLIKTRGQQATLRCSPISGHTSVYWYQQALGLGLQFLLWYDEGEERNRGNFPPRFSGRQFPNYSSELNVNALELEDSALYLCASSSDNQPQHFGDGTRLSIL.

The chain links TRBV7-9 to TRBJ2-1; 10 bases map to TRBD2. The trim removed 1 base at V and 10 bases at J, leaving 4 bases unmatched. The CDR3 contains 14 residues. The germline gives CDR1 SEHNR, CDR2 FQNEAQ (reference sequence). The CDR3 nucleotides read TGTGCCAGCAGCTTAGTAAGCGGGGGGGAGGAGCAGTTCTTC. Translation: CASSLVSGGEEQFF.

The rearrangement joins TRBV12-2 to TRBJ2-7; the table's D gene call, TRBD2, was not cross checked with the DNA. TRBV12-2 is a recognized pseudogene. CDR3 length: 17 residues. The CDR3 sequence is CASRPSGLAGRAYEQYF. The CDR3 DNA is TGTGCAAGTCGCCCTTCCGGACTAGCGGGCCGTGCCTACGAGCAGTACTTC.

V and J are TRBV2 and TRBJ2-7, with 7 bases matching TRBD1. V was pared by 8 bases and J by 2 bases, with 9 bases of the junction left unmatched. The CDR3 is 14 amino acids. The germline V gene has CDR1 SNHLY and CDR2 FYNNEI. CDR3 sequence: CASWSGTAPYEQYF. The CDR3 nucleotides are TGTGCCAGCTGGTCCGGGACAGCACCCTACGAGCAGTACTTC.

V is TRBV27 and J is TRBJ1-1; D uncertain. Looked up from germline, CDR1 is MNHEY and CDR2 is SMNVEV (reference sequence). V shed 4 bases and J shed 4 bases, with 22 bases lying between them. The CDR3 sequence is 17 residues long. CDR3 DNA: TGTGCCAGCAGTTCTAGAGCGTCACAGTACTCTATCACTGAAGCTTTCTTT. Protein: CASSSRASQYSITEAFF.